A single sample gave rise to the 27 T cell receptor beta chains below, sequenced in a study of memory CD4+ T cells and cytomegalovirus serostatus. The assay was immunoSEQ multiplex PCR, and TCRdb's table has in-frame clones only and misses some. The profile shows 50,000 to 70,000 clones, about three quarters of them singletons. Single viable CD3+CD4+CD8-CD45RO+ cells were sorted as the memory CD4+ T cells. The sequenced sample was memory CD4+ T cells from blood. All receptors come from an adult in good health and CMV-seropositive.

This clone was counted between two and nine times. V is TRBV19 and J is TRBJ2-6; TRBD1 aligns across 7 bases. V was clipped by 5 bases and J by 0 bases; unmatched bases: 4. Germline loops: CDR1 LNHDA, CDR2 SQIVND (reference sequence). The CDR3 length is 16 residues. The CDR3 nucleotides are TGTGCCAGTAGTTGGGACAGCTCCTCTGGGGCCAACGTCCTGACTTTC. Its protein product is CASSWDSSSGANVLTF.

Only a few counts were recorded for this clone. This sequence joins TRBV28 and TRBJ1-4, with D possibly TRBD1 on 5 matching bases. There are 12 residues in the CDR3. The germline V gene has CDR1 MDHEN and CDR2 SYDVKM. V shed 8 bases and J shed 8 bases, with 12 bases lying between them. CDR3 loop: CASGRGKEKLFF. For the CDR3, the DNA is TGTGCCAGCGGCCGGGGGAAGGAAAAACTGTTTTTT. Together with reference TRBV28 and TRBJ1-4, the CDR3 gives the full variable domain: DVKVTQSSRYLVKRTGEKVFLECVQDMDHENMFWYRQDPGLGLRLIYFSYDVKMKEKGDIPEGYSVSREKKERFSLILESASTNQTSMYLCASGRGKEKLFFGSGTQLSVL.

The chain joins TRBV5-1 to TRBJ2-1; 9 bases are a match to TRBD2. This CDR3 comprises 15 residues. V was pared by 0 bases and J by 2 bases, with 0 bases of the junction left unmatched. Germline CDR1 SGHRS, CDR2 YFSETQ. The CDR3 is CASSLGTSAYNEQFF. The CDR3 DNA reads TGCGCCAGCAGCTTGGGGACTAGCGCCTACAATGAGCAGTTCTTC.

CDR3 residues: CAISGSGKSNTGELFF. In DNA, the CDR3 is TGTGCCATCTCGGGTAGCGGCAAATCTAACACCGGGGAGCTGTTTTTT. V is TRBV10-3 and J is TRBJ2-2, with a weak D call TRBD2 (6 bases). This CDR3 is built from 16 residues. CDR1 is ENHRY, CDR2 SYGVKD, per germline. Trimming cost V 8 bases and J 2 bases, with 18 bases left between them.

The chain uses TRBV5-4 and TRBJ2-3; D not certain. Germline values: CDR1 SGHNT, CDR2 YYREEE (reference sequence). The CDR3 spans 15 residues. V was clipped by 0 bases and J by 3 bases, with 11 bases between them. The CDR3 DNA reads as TGTGCCAGCAGCTTGGATCAGCGAGCGACAGATACGCAGTATTTT. Its translation: CASSLDQRATDTQYF.

This clone was detected only a few times. The V gene is TRBV19, the J gene TRBJ1-1; D is undetermined. Deletions cut 3 bases from V and 0 bases from J, with 8 bases between. Germline V gene sequence: CDR1 LNHDA, CDR2 SQIVND (reference sequence). The CDR3 sequence is 14 residues long. The CDR3 loop reads CASSIGGMNTEAFF. CDR3 in DNA: TGTGCCAGTAGTATCGGCGGCATGAACACTGAAGCTTTCTTT.

The chain is built from TRBV4-1 and TRBJ1-5; no definite D call. From germline, CDR1 is MGHRA and CDR2 YSYEKL. CDR3 length: 14 residues. V gave up 0 bases and J gave up 8 bases, with 11 bases separating them. The CDR3 nucleotides read TGCGCCAGCAGCCAAGAAGGGCAAAGAAAGCCCCAGCATTTT. It codes for CASSQEGQRKPQHF.

Comments on this clone: Other DNA sequences from this sample encode an identical CDR3 as well. This sequence joins TRBV20-1 and TRBJ2-5; possibly TRBD2 for D (6 bases). CDR1 DFQATT and CDR2 SNEGSKA come from the germline V gene (reference sequence). Trimming left V 6 bases short and J 5 bases short, with 10 bases between. CDR3 size: 11 residues. The CDR3 here is CSAGRGETQYF. The CDR3 bases are TGCAGTGCCGGGAGAGGGGAGACCCAGTACTTC.

The rearrangement links TRBV30 to TRBJ1-2; 7 positions match TRBD1. The germline V gene encodes CDR1 GTSNPN and CDR2 SVGIG (reference sequence). V shed 5 bases and J 5 bases; nucleotides not matched to a gene: 11. The CDR3 sequence is 14 residues long. Here the CDR3 reads CAWFFPGQKYGYTF. The CDR3 DNA sequence: TGTGCCTGGTTTTTTCCGGGACAGAAATATGGCTACACCTTC.

The chain joins TRBV5-6 to TRBJ2-7, with D perhaps matching TRBD2 (5 bases). The CDR3 extends over 14 amino acids. CDR1 and CDR2 from the germline V gene are SGHDT and YYEEEE. V was trimmed by 0 bases and J by 2 bases, leaving 9 bases between them. The CDR3 DNA is TGTGCCAGCAGCTTGGATTGGCGGGCCTACGAGCAGTACTTC. As protein: CASSLDWRAYEQYF.

On this clone: At one end the junction does not follow the germline gene, possibly because of a read error. This sequence joins TRBV6-1 and TRBJ2-7; 8 bases match TRBD1. This CDR3 region has 11 residues. From germline, CDR1 is MNHNS and CDR2 SASEGT. The CDR3 is CASNVPGQAYF. The DNA of the CDR3 is TGTGCCAGCAATGTACCGGGACAGGCTTATTTC.

This clone was found once. The chain uses TRBV7-2 and TRBJ2-1, with unresolved D. This CDR3 region has 12 residues. V shed 5 bases and J shed 8 bases, with 10 bases lying between them. Germline V gives CDR1 SGHTA, CDR2 FQGNSA. The CDR3 bases are TGTGCCAGCAGCCGAACTGGTTATGAGCAGTTCTTC. Translated, it gives CASSRTGYEQFF.

This rearrangement joins TRBV5-4 to TRBJ2-5, with D possibly matching TRBD1 (8 bases). In germline, CDR1 is SGHNT, CDR2 YYREEE (reference sequence). The CDR3 contains 14 residues. The V end was cut by 4 bases, the J end by 4 bases, with 14 bases between. CDR3 amino acids: CASSRQGRGETQYF. The CDR3 DNA sequence: TGTGCCAGCAGCCGACAGGGGAGGGGAGAGACCCAGTACTTC.

The chain uses TRBV5-6 and TRBJ1-1, with D unresolved. Germline V gene lookup returns CDR1 SGHDT and CDR2 YYEEEE. The V and J ends lost 1 base and 2 bases respectively, with 12 bases between them. CDR3 size: 15 residues. Written as DNA, the CDR3 is TGTGCCAGCAGCTTGCGGGCAGCCAGAAACACTGAAGCTTTCTTT. Translation: CASSLRAARNTEAFF.

This clone was counted only a few times. The chain is built from TRBV6-5 and TRBJ1-2, with 7 positions matching TRBD1. Germline loops: CDR1 MNHEY, CDR2 SVGAGI. CDR3 size: 14 residues. V shed 6 bases and J 10 bases; nucleotides not matched to a gene: 14. The DNA of the CDR3 is TGTGCCAGCAGACGACAGGGCAACGCGCGGGACTACACCTTC. This gives the protein CASRRQGNARDYTF.

The J gene is TRBJ2-3, the V gene TRBV7-2, with TRBD1 as a possible D gene (5 bases). In germline, CDR1 is SGHTA, CDR2 FQGNSA. The CDR3 spans 13 residues. The ends were cut back, 0 bases at V and 7 bases at J, with 8 bases in the middle. The CDR3 sequence: CASSLAGRNTQYF. CDR3 sequence (DNA): TGTGCCAGCAGCTTAGCGGGGCGGAATACGCAGTATTTT.

This rearrangement joins TRBV6-5 to TRBJ2-2; D call uncertain. The V and J ends lost 3 bases and 2 bases respectively, with 10 bases between them. CDR1 and CDR2 (germline): MNHEY, SVGAGI. The CDR3 covers 15 residues. CDR3 DNA: TGTGCCAGCAGTTATCTACCGCCCAACACCGGGGAGCTGTTTTTT. Translating it yields CASSYLPPNTGELFF.

This clone appeared a single time. V is TRBV2 and J is TRBJ2-1; D is unclear. This CDR3 region has 12 residues. V was shortened by 4 bases and J by 7 bases, with 8 bases between the two germline ends. Germline CDR1 reads SNHLY; CDR2 reads FYNNEI. The CDR3 loop is CASSVLVNEQFF. The CDR3 nucleotides are TGTGCCAGCAGTGTTTTAGTTAATGAGCAGTTCTTC. Together with reference TRBV2 and TRBJ2-1, the CDR3 gives the full variable domain: EPEVTQTPSHQVTQMGQEVILRCVPISNHLYFYWYRQILGQKVEFLVSFYNNEISEKSEIFDDQFSVERPDGSNFTLKIRSTKLEDSAMYFCASSVLVNEQFFGPGTRLTVL.

The chain couples TRBV5-4 to TRBJ2-5, with TRBD2 matching 9 bases. CDR1 SGHNT and CDR2 YYREEE come from the germline V gene (reference sequence). The V segment lost 4 bases and the J segment 1 base; nucleotides outside the gene matches: 8. CDR3 length equals 16 residues. The CDR3 coding sequence is TGTGCCAGCAGCCTCACCGGGACTAGCTCCCAAGAGACCCAGTACTTC. Translated, it gives CASSLTGTSSQETQYF.

V is TRBV18 and J is TRBJ1-1, with TRBD1 matching over 7 bases. Trimming removed 2 bases from V and 0 bases from J; junction bases left unmatched: 9. The germline V gene encodes CDR1 KGHSH and CDR2 LQKENI. CDR3 size: 17 residues. The CDR3 protein is CASSPSQGQRMNTEAFF. For the CDR3, the DNA is TGTGCCAGCTCACCATCACAGGGACAGCGGATGAACACTGAAGCTTTCTTT.

CDR3 bases: TGTGCCAGCAGCATACTAGCGGCCCATAACAATGAGCAGTTCTTC. This gives the protein CASSILAAHNNEQFF. The V and J genes are TRBV7-8 and TRBJ2-1; 8 bases match TRBD2. This CDR3 comprises 15 residues. Germline V gene data show CDR1 as SGHVS and CDR2 as FQNEAQ. With 5 bases clipped from V and 5 bases from J, the junction kept 8 bases outside the gene matches.

This sequence joins TRBV5-1 and TRBJ2-3, with D possibly TRBD2 on 5 matching bases. Trimming pared 0 bases from V and 6 bases from J, leaving 11 bases between. This CDR3 is 14 amino acids long. CDR1 is SGHRS and CDR2 is YFSETQ in the germline V gene. CDR3 region: CASSLGGSSDTQYF. CDR3 bases: TGCGCCAGCAGCTTGGGTGGGAGCTCTGATACGCAGTATTTT.

The chain links TRBV19 to TRBJ2-1, with TRBD2 matching 13 bases. J lost 3 bases, V lost 0 bases, and 5 bases had no gene match. The CDR3 spans 18 residues. CDR1 and CDR2 from the germline V gene are LNHDA and SQIVND (reference sequence). The CDR3 loop reads CASSIDGLAGVGYNEQFF. The CDR3 DNA follows: TGTGCCAGTAGTATAGATGGACTAGCGGGAGTTGGCTACAATGAGCAGTTCTTC.

The chain couples TRBV28 to TRBJ2-7; no clear D gene. The CDR3 is 10 residues long. From germline, CDR1 is MDHEN and CDR2 SYDVKM. The ends were cut back, 5 bases at V and 4 bases at J, with 3 bases in the middle. CDR3 residues: CASSRYEQYF. The CDR3 bases are TGTGCCAGCAGTAGGTACGAGCAGTACTTC.

In DNA form, the CDR3 reads TGTGCCAGCAGCTTAGCAGGGGTAGCCGGGGAGCTGTTTTTT. Translated, it gives CASSLAGVAGELFF. The genes are TRBV7-7 and TRBJ2-2; possible D gene TRBD1, 5 bases. Germline V gene data show CDR1 as SSHAT and CDR2 as FNYEAQ (reference sequence). The length of the CDR3 is 14 residues. Trimming shortened V by 0 bases and J by 6 bases, and 8 bases separated the two germline ends.

This clone was seen only once. This chain connects TRBV29-1 to TRBJ2-7, with D perhaps matching TRBD2 (5 bases). This CDR3 region has 13 residues. The V and J ends lost 7 bases and 5 bases respectively, with 18 bases between them. The germline V gene has CDR1 SQVTM and CDR2 ANQGSEA. This CDR3 reads CSAQSGRRHEQYF. CDR3 coding DNA: TGCAGCGCCCAGAGTGGGAGAAGGCACGAGCAGTACTTC.

The chain is built from TRBV5-1 and TRBJ1-1; no clear D. The CDR3 is made up of 14 amino acids. The V gene lost 8 bases and the J gene lost 2 bases, with 16 bases spanning the gap. Germline loops: CDR1 SGHRS, CDR2 YFSETQ. The CDR3 loop reads CASTTYGRNTEAFF. In DNA, the CDR3 is TGCGCCAGTACGACCTACGGGAGAAACACTGAAGCTTTCTTT.